Listed below are T cell receptor beta chains from one sample, sequenced in a study of cytomegalovirus exposure and HLA in healthy donors. Profiled with immunoSEQ multiplex PCR; TCRdb holds only in-frame clones, not every one. The repertoire has roughly 330,000 clones, around 87% of them found once; the top ten carry roughly 1.2%. The sequencing input was PBMCs. These TCRs come from a young woman in good health and CMV-seropositive. Both conserved end residues are part of each CDR3. The order of the fields is CDR3 length, D gene, clone size, J gene, V gene, CDR3 DNA, CDR3 protein. D genes are given only for firm matches. Not every row has a clone size; where given, it reads once, few, many or a size class.

>15|TRBD1|NA|TRBJ1-2|TRBV27
TGTGCCAGCAGTTTTAGCGGAGGGACAGCTTATGGCTACACCTTC
CASSFSGGTAYGYTF
>15|NA|NA|TRBJ2-1|TRBV7-9
TGTGCCAGCAGCTTAGTCCAGAGACTAGTCTATGAGCAGTTCTTC
CASSLVQRLVYEQFF
>13|NA|NA|TRBJ1-2|TRBV28
TGTGCCAGCAGGCAAACAAAGAACTATGGCTACACCTTC
CASRQTKNYGYTF
>15|TRBD2|NA|TRBJ2-1|TRBV5-4
TGTGCCAGCAGCTTGGAACTAGCGGGGGACAATGAGCAGTTCTTC
CASSLELAGDNEQFF
>13|NA|few|TRBJ1-1|TRBV7-6
TGTGCCAGCAGACTACAGGGGAACACTGAAGCTTTCTTT
CASRLQGNTEAFF
>12|TRBD1|NA|TRBJ1-2|TRBV2
TGTGCCAGCCCCGGGACAGGGGATGGCTACACCTTC
CASPGTGDGYTF
>14|NA|once|TRBJ1-5|TRBV28
TGTGCCAGCAGACTAAGGAGGGGCGGTCAGCCCCAGCATTTT
CASRLRRGGQPQHF
>16|NA|NA|TRBJ2-7|TRBV28
TGTGCCAGCAGCCAATACGGTCACTCCAGCTCCTACGAGCAGTACTTC
CASSQYGHSSSYEQYF
>13|NA|NA|TRBJ1-1|TRBV29-1
TGCAGCGGTGTGGGTGGGATGAACACTGAAGCTTTCTTT
CSGVGGMNTEAFF
>13|NA|NA|TRBJ2-7|TRBV7-8
TGTGCCAGCAGCGTCGGGCCTCTGTACGAGCAGTACTTC
CASSVGPLYEQYF
>13|NA|few|TRBJ1-1|TRBV7-9
TGTGCCAGCAGCTTACTTTCCGACACTGAAGCTTTCTTT
CASSLLSDTEAFF
>15|TRBD2|NA|TRBJ2-1|TRBV5-1
TGCGCCAGCAGCATCGGACTAGCGGGGCCAAATGAGCAGTTCTTC
CASSIGLAGPNEQFF
>14|TRBD2|NA|TRBJ2-1|TRBV14
TGTGCCAGCGTCCCCGGGACTAGAGTCAATGAGCAGTTCTTC
CASVPGTRVNEQFF
>13|NA|NA|TRBJ2-7|TRBV28
TGTGCCAGCAGTTTTCCCCCTCTAGGTGAGCAGTACTTC
CASSFPPLGEQYF
>12|NA|NA|TRBJ2-7|TRBV6-5
TGTGCCAGCAGTTCGGGGCACTACGAGCAGTACTTC
CASSSGHYEQYF
>15|NA|NA|TRBJ2-7|TRBV28
TGTGCCAGCAGTTCACACCCGACAGGCTCCTACGAGCAGTACTTC
CASSSHPTGSYEQYF
>15|NA|NA|TRBJ2-7|TRBV5-1
TGCGCCAGCAGCTCCGCCGGGACTCTGGCGGGGGAGCAGTACTTC
CASSSAGTLAGEQYF
>13|TRBD1|NA|TRBJ2-7|TRBV5-4
TGTGCCAGCAGCAACAGGGGATCCGGCGAGCAGTACTTC
CASSNRGSGEQYF
>16|TRBD2|NA|TRBJ2-3|TRBV9
TGTGCCAGCAGCGTTAGCGGGGCGGCAGGCACAGATACGCAGTATTTT
CASSVSGAAGTDTQYF
>15|NA|NA|TRBJ1-4|TRBV4-3
TGCGCCAGCAGCCAAGGGGGGTTGAGGGCTGAAAAACTGTTTTTT
CASSQGGLRAEKLFF
>15|TRBD1|NA|TRBJ1-1|TRBV5-6
TGTGCCAGCAGCTTTGGTACAGGGGGCTACACTGAAGCTTTCTTT
CASSFGTGGYTEAFF
>17|TRBD2|NA|TRBJ2-1|TRBV9
TGTGCCAGCAGCGCTACCTTTGGACTAGGAACCGAGGGTGAGCAGTTCTTC
CASSATFGLGTEGEQFF
>15|TRBD2|NA|TRBJ2-3|TRBV27
TGTGCCAGTAAAATGCGGACTAGCGTTGTAGATACGCAGTATTTT
CASKMRTSVVDTQYF
>15|NA|NA|TRBJ1-1|TRBV4-3
TGCGCCAGCAGCCAAGAAGGGCGGGGGAACACTGAAGCTTTCTTT
CASSQEGRGNTEAFF
>13|NA|NA|TRBJ1-2|TRBV6-5
TGTGCCAGCAGTTCTCAGGGATTCGGAGGCTACACCTTC
CASSSQGFGGYTF
>15|NA|NA|TRBJ2-7|TRBV7-2
TGTGCCAGCAGCTTGGGCCAACCGATCGGCTACGAGCAGTACTTC
CASSLGQPIGYEQYF
>16|TRBD1|NA|TRBJ2-1|TRBV9
TGTGCCAGCAGCGTAGCTACAGGGGCCGCGCAAAGTGAGCAGTTCTTC
CASSVATGAAQSEQFF
>14|NA|NA|TRBJ2-7|TRBV27
TGTGCCAGCAGTTACCTCAAGGGTAGTTACGAGCAGTACTTC
CASSYLKGSYEQYF
>14|NA|once|TRBJ1-2|TRBV7-9
TGTGCCAGCAGCGAGACGGTAGCTAACTATGGCTACACCTTC
CASSETVANYGYTF
>13|NA|NA|TRBJ1-6|TRBV30
TGTGCCTTTCTTCAGGTGGACAATTCACCCCTCCACTTT
CAFLQVDNSPLHF
>13|TRBD2|NA|TRBJ2-7|TRBV5-6
TGTGCCAGCAGCGTAGCGGGATATTACGAGCAGTACTTC
CASSVAGYYEQYF
>15|TRBD2|once|TRBJ2-5|TRBV2
TGTGCCAGCAGTGAAATAAGCGGGGGGCGGGAGACCCAGTACTTC
CASSEISGGRETQYF
>12|NA|NA|TRBJ1-1|TRBV29-1
TGCAGCGTTGGGTCCAAGTGGGCTGAAGCTTTCTTT
CSVGSKWAEAFF
>14|TRBD2|NA|TRBJ2-3|TRBV6-5
TGTGCCAGCTCCGGACTAGCCCTCACAGATACGCAGTATTTT
CASSGLALTDTQYF
>13|NA|NA|TRBJ1-2|TRBV2
TGTGCCAGCAGTGAAGGGGGGGGTTATGGCTACACCTTC
CASSEGGGYGYTF
>16|TRBD2|NA|TRBJ2-3|TRBV4-2
TGTGCCAGCAGCCGATCCGGGACTAGCGGCACAGATACGCAGTATTTT
CASSRSGTSGTDTQYF
>13|NA|NA|TRBJ1-1|TRBV30
TGTGCCTGGAGATCGGGGGGGAACACTGAAGCTTTCTTT
CAWRSGGNTEAFF
>11|NA|few|TRBJ1-2|TRBV29-1
TGCAGCGTGGACAGTCAGGGTGGCTACACCTTC
CSVDSQGGYTF
>13|NA|NA|TRBJ2-1|TRBV27
TGTGCCAGCAGTTTATCCCGGCTTAATGAGCAGTTCTTC
CASSLSRLNEQFF
>13|NA|few|TRBJ2-7|TRBV2
TGTGCCAGCATCCCCGGTCTTTCCTACGAGCAGTACTTC
CASIPGLSYEQYF
>16|TRBD2|NA|TRBJ2-7|TRBV11-2
TGTGCCAGCAGCTCTGAGGAGGTAGCGGGAGCCTACGAGCAGTACTTC
CASSSEEVAGAYEQYF
>13|NA|NA|TRBJ2-5|TRBV2
TGTGCCAGCAGGGCAGGGCTGGGAGAGACCCAGTACTTC
CASRAGLGETQYF
>15|NA|NA|TRBJ2-3|TRBV5-1
TGCGCCAGCAGCCCGGTCGGAGGAACACAAGATACGCAGTATTTT
CASSPVGGTQDTQYF
>16|TRBD1|NA|TRBJ1-2|TRBV7-9
TGTGCCAGCAGCAAATCCGGGACAGGAGTTAACTATGGCTACACCTTC
CASSKSGTGVNYGYTF
>13|NA|NA|TRBJ1-2|TRBV21-1
TGTGCCAGCCCCAACAGGGGGACCTATGGCTACACCTTC
CASPNRGTYGYTF
>14|TRBD2|NA|TRBJ2-1|TRBV6-1
TGTGCCAGCAGTCTAGGACTAGCCTACAATGAGCAGTTCTTC
CASSLGLAYNEQFF
>15|NA|NA|TRBJ2-7|TRBV5-6
TGTGCCAGCAGCTTGGCCGTCGGCCGTTCCTACGAGCAGTACTTC
CASSLAVGRSYEQYF
>16|NA|NA|TRBJ1-6|TRBV5-4
TGTGCCAGCAGCTTGGAACCTGCCGCATATAATTCACCCCTCCACTTT
CASSLEPAAYNSPLHF
>12|NA|NA|TRBJ2-2|TRBV30
TGTGCCTGGAGAGGAAGGGTAGGGGAGCTGTTTTTT
CAWRGRVGELFF
>13|TRBD1|NA|TRBJ2-7|TRBV28
TGTGCCAGCTGGGGGGGACAGGGTTACGAGCAGTACTTC
CASWGGQGYEQYF